These 32 T cell receptor beta chains were all obtained from the same sample, sequenced in a study of beta chain features in type 1 diabetes. General observations from the study: For Type 1 diabetes patients, all four CD4+ subsets carried TCRB CDR3s that were moderately but significantly shorter.

The whole isolated RNA underwent reverse transcription, so sequencing captured expressed TCRB transcripts. Sequencing was performed with immunoSEQ multiplex PCR; in TCRdb, only in-frame clones are kept and a portion is missing. The sample lists about 27,000 clones; roughly three fifths were seen once. These receptors' antigens are unknown. Sequenced input: Tregs from blood. The source is a woman under 30 with type 1 diabetes.

This clone occurred once. The chain couples TRBV29-1 to TRBJ2-5; weak D call: TRBD1 (6 bases). The length of the CDR3 is 13 residues. The V gene's germline CDR1 is SQVTM and CDR2 ANQGSEA. V dropped 4 bases and J dropped 5 bases, with 14 bases sitting between them. The CDR3 DNA sequence: TGCAGCGTTGGTCGGGTTCAGGGGGAGACCCAGTACTTC. It yields the protein CSVGRVQGETQYF.

This clone has a single count. The rearrangement uses TRBV2 and TRBJ1-2; the D is unclear. Germline V gene sequence: CDR1 SNHLY, CDR2 FYNNEI. The CDR3 spans 15 residues. V was clipped by 6 bases and J by 1 base, with 15 bases between them. CDR3: CASRTPGRDNYGYTF. CDR3 sequence (DNA): TGTGCCAGCAGGACACCGGGGAGGGATAACTATGGCTACACCTTC.

The CDR3 sequence is CASRPWGDYGYTF. DNA for the CDR3: TGCGCCAGCAGGCCTTGGGGGGACTATGGCTACACCTTC. The chain uses TRBV5-1 and TRBJ1-2, with a possible D match to TRBD1 (5 bases). V gave up 5 bases and J gave up 3 bases, with 11 bases separating them. Germline V CDR1 and CDR2: SGHRS, YFSETQ. The CDR3 length is 13 residues.

This clone has only a few counts. The rearrangement links TRBV5-1 to TRBJ2-3, with 11 positions matching TRBD2. The CDR3 covers 16 residues. Germline loops: CDR1 SGHRS, CDR2 YFSETQ. V trimming: 2 bases; J trimming: 6 bases; junction bases outside the gene matches: 8. This CDR3 is CASSFGVAGGRDTQYF. The CDR3 region has the DNA TGCGCCAGCAGCTTTGGAGTAGCGGGAGGGCGGGATACGCAGTATTTT.

This clone was seen a single time. The J gene is TRBJ2-7, the V gene TRBV7-9; 7 positions agree with TRBD2. Germline-derived CDR1 and CDR2 are SEHNR and FQNEAQ (reference sequence). With 3 bases clipped from V and 2 bases from J, the junction kept 4 bases outside the gene matches. This CDR3 contains 14 residues. CDR3 amino acids: CASSLNLAAYEQYF. CDR3 DNA: TGTGCCAGCAGCTTGAATCTAGCGGCCTACGAGCAGTACTTC.

V is TRBV4-1 and J is TRBJ2-3; D unresolved. Per germline, CDR1 MGHRA and CDR2 YSYEKL. Trimming stripped 2 bases from V and 6 bases from J, with 6 bases between. The CDR3 totals 12 residues. CDR3 nucleotides: TGCGCCAGCAGCCAAAGCTTGGATACGCAGTATTTT. Translated, it gives CASSQSLDTQYF.

This clone was seen once. V usage is TRBV15 and J usage is TRBJ1-3; D not certain. The CDR3 spans 18 residues. Between the trimmed V and J ends, which lost 0 bases and 0 bases, there was a span of 15 bases. The V gene's germline CDR1 is LNHNV and CDR2 YYDKDF (reference sequence). CDR3 sequence: CATSRDSGAFRSGNTIYF. The CDR3 region has the DNA TGTGCCACCAGCAGAGATTCAGGCGCCTTCCGCTCTGGAAACACCATATATTTT.

V usage is TRBV5-5 and J usage is TRBJ1-1; a possible D gene is TRBD1 (6 bases). V shed 4 bases and J shed 1 base, with 29 bases lying between them. Germline V gene data show CDR1 as SGHKS and CDR2 as YYEKEE (reference sequence). The CDR3 is 20 residues long. Here the CDR3 reads CASSDPGGAHRRGGNTEAFF. Here the CDR3 DNA reads TGTGCCAGCAGCGACCCGGGGGGGGCCCACCGTCGGGGCGGGAACACTGAAGCTTTCTTT. Full variable domain (missing parts from reference TRBV5-5 and TRBJ1-1): DAGVTQSPTHLIKTRGQQVTLRCSPISGHKSVSWYQQVLGQGPQFIFQYYEKEERGRGNFPDRFSARQFPNYSSELNVNALLLGDSALYLCASSDPGGAHRRGGNTEAFFGQGTRLTVV.

In its sample, this clone is medium-sized. V and J are TRBV5-1 and TRBJ2-5; the match to TRBD2 covers 13 bases. The CDR3 runs 15 residues. Germline CDR1 and CDR2: SGHRS and YFSETQ. J was trimmed by 4 bases and V by 5 bases; bases with no gene match: 5. The CDR3 nucleotides are TGCGCCAGCAGGAGGAGGACTAGCGGGAGAGAGACCCAGTACTTC. Amino acids: CASRRRTSGRETQYF.

This chain links TRBV4-3 with TRBJ1-4, with no clear D. The V end lost 0 bases, the J end lost 8 bases, and 13 bases lay between the germline ends. The germline CDR1 and CDR2 sequences are LGHNA and YSLEER. The CDR3 contains 15 residues. The DNA of the CDR3 is TGCGCCAGCAGCCAAGACGGCCGGGGTCTAGAAAAACTGTTTTTT. As protein: CASSQDGRGLEKLFF.

This clone occurred a few times. The J gene is TRBJ2-6, the V gene TRBV5-4; TRBD1 might be the D (8 bases). The germline V and J ends were trimmed by 2 bases and 2 bases, with 11 bases remaining between them. Germline CDR1 SGHNT, CDR2 YYREEE (reference sequence). The CDR3 totals 16 residues. The CDR3 sequence: CASSLTGGAGANVLTF. Here the CDR3 DNA reads TGTGCCAGCAGCTTAACAGGGGGGGCTGGGGCCAACGTCCTGACTTTC.

Here the CDR3 reads CASSGRFRDTEAFF. The DNA for the CDR3 is TGTGCCAGCAGCGGCCGGTTCCGGGACACTGAAGCTTTCTTT. The chain recombines TRBV5-4 with TRBJ1-1; D is uncertain. CDR1 is SGHNT, CDR2 YYREEE, per germline (reference sequence). The CDR3 covers 14 residues. V was cut by 4 bases and J by 3 bases, with 13 bases left in between.

This clone was detected a few times. The V and J genes are TRBV28 and TRBJ2-6, with D maybe TRBD1 (6 bases). CDR3 length equals 18 residues. V was cut by 5 bases and J by 0 bases, with 17 bases left in between. Germline loops: CDR1 MDHEN, CDR2 SYDVKM. This CDR3 reads CASSRLQGATSGANVLTF. As DNA, the CDR3 is TGTGCCAGCAGTCGCCTACAGGGAGCCACCTCTGGGGCCAACGTCCTGACTTTC.

In this sample, this clone turned up once. The chain employs TRBV14 and TRBJ2-3; 8 bases are a match to TRBD2. The V gene's germline CDR1 is SGHDN and CDR2 FVKESK. Trimming at V came to 1 base and at J to 14 bases, leaving 8 bases not matched to a gene. The CDR3 has 13 residues. The CDR3 region has the DNA TGTGCCAGCAGCCAAGGACCCGGGACTAGGCGGTATTTT. Protein product: CASSQGPGTRRYF.

The rearrangement uses TRBV7-2 and TRBJ1-6; TRBD1 matches 8 bases. The germline V gene encodes CDR1 SGHTA and CDR2 FQGNSA. CDR3 length: 14 residues. V lost 3 bases, J lost 7 bases, and 2 bases stayed unmatched. CDR3 nucleotides: TGTGCCAGCAGCTTCAGACAGGGGAATTCACCCCTCCACTTT. It codes for CASSFRQGNSPLHF.

The chain recombines TRBV29-1 with TRBJ2-3, with D hard to call. V shed 4 bases and J shed 6 bases, with 17 bases lying between them. This CDR3 has 14 amino acids. The germline V gene has CDR1 SQVTM and CDR2 ANQGSEA. The CDR3 bases are TGCAGCGTTGTCTTCTCTGTGGGCCCCGATACGCAGTATTTT. Amino acids: CSVVFSVGPDTQYF.

The table lists this clone with a few counts. The J gene is TRBJ2-7, the V gene TRBV28, with TRBD2 matching 13 bases. With 2 bases clipped from V and 6 bases from J, the junction kept 13 bases outside the gene matches. Germline V gene lookup returns CDR1 MDHEN and CDR2 SYDVKM. The CDR3 sequence is 18 residues long. The CDR3 sequence is CASSLVGLAGVTSLEQYF. The CDR3 DNA reads as TGTGCCAGCAGTTTAGTTGGACTAGCGGGAGTTACGTCCCTCGAGCAGTACTTC.

This clone appeared a few times. J is TRBJ1-5 and V is TRBV10-3, with D perhaps matching TRBD1 (6 bases). This CDR3 contains 19 residues. Looked up from germline, CDR1 is ENHRY and CDR2 is SYGVKD. The ends were cut back, 2 bases at V and 4 bases at J, with 24 bases in the middle. Here the CDR3 reads CAISEKHVGAGVRNQPQHF. CDR3 nucleotide sequence: TGTGCCATCAGTGAGAAACATGTTGGGGCAGGGGTAAGGAATCAGCCCCAGCATTTT.

Only a few counts were recorded for this clone. V gene TRBV18 combines with J gene TRBJ1-3, with 8 bases matching TRBD1. Germline V gives CDR1 KGHSH, CDR2 LQKENI. The CDR3 has 17 amino acids. J gave up 0 bases and V 6 bases, and 10 bases lay outside the gene matches. The CDR3 sequence: CASSAGTGVSSGNTIYF. The CDR3 DNA reads as TGTGCCAGCTCTGCCGGGACAGGCGTATCCTCTGGAAACACCATATATTTT.

The genes are TRBV7-2 and TRBJ2-3; D call uncertain. This CDR3 is 15 amino acids long. Per germline, CDR1 SGHTA and CDR2 FQGNSA. The V end was cut by 6 bases, the J end by 1 base, with 14 bases between. CDR3 loop: CASSLGGIRTDTQYF. CDR3 nucleotide sequence: TGTGCCAGCAGTCTCGGCGGTATCCGCACAGATACGCAGTATTTT.

This clone was recorded a few times. This rearrangement joins TRBV18 to TRBJ1-1; 9 nucleotides align to TRBD1. The CDR3 spans 15 residues. Germline V CDR1 and CDR2: KGHSH, LQKENI. V was pared by 8 bases and J by 0 bases, with 7 bases of the junction left unmatched. Here the CDR3 DNA reads TGTGCCAGCCCTCCGGGACAGGGCCTGAACACTGAAGCTTTCTTT. Its protein is CASPPGQGLNTEAFF.

The chain combines TRBV27 with TRBJ2-5; D is perhaps TRBD1 (5 bases). This CDR3 contains 14 residues. V was cut by 2 bases and J by 4 bases, with 11 bases left in between. CDR1 and CDR2 from the germline V gene are MNHEY and SMNVEV (reference sequence). The DNA for the CDR3 is TGTGCCAGCAGTTTACAGGGTAGGGGAGAGACCCAGTACTTC. This gives the protein CASSLQGRGETQYF.

This sequence joins TRBV5-1 and TRBJ2-3; 7 bases align to TRBD1. The CDR3 loop spans 15 amino acids. CDR1 and CDR2 from the germline V gene are SGHRS and YFSETQ. The J segment lost 4 bases and the V segment lost 3 bases, leaving 8 bases of the junction unmatched. CDR3 sequence: CASSYMTTGADTQYF. In DNA form, the CDR3 reads TGCGCCAGCAGCTATATGACCACAGGGGCAGATACGCAGTATTTT.

The chain recombines TRBV18 with TRBJ2-1, with 8 bases fitting TRBD2. Germline V gene sequence: CDR1 KGHSH, CDR2 LQKENI. The CDR3 sequence is 13 residues long. V lost 0 bases and J lost 10; bases outside the gene matches: 2. CDR3 region: CASSPPVAGEQFF. In DNA form, the CDR3 reads TGTGCCAGCTCACCACCAGTAGCGGGGGAGCAGTTCTTC. The full variable domain, with the rest looked up from reference TRBV18 and TRBJ2-1, is NAGVMQNPRHLVRRRGQEARLRCSPMKGHSHVYWYRQLPEEGLKFMVYLQKENIIDESGMPKERFSAEFPKEGPSILRIQQVVRGDSAAYFCASSPPVAGEQFFGPGTRLTVL.

The rearrangement links TRBV18 to TRBJ1-3; no reliable D call. The CDR3 runs 16 residues. The germline V gene has CDR1 KGHSH and CDR2 LQKENI. V dropped 1 base and J dropped 3 bases, with 13 bases sitting between them. The CDR3 DNA sequence: TGTGCCAGCTCACCACAAAATGCCGGGATTGGAAACACCATATATTTT. This encodes CASSPQNAGIGNTIYF.

The J gene is TRBJ1-5, the V gene TRBV27; the D is unclear. The germline V gene has CDR1 MNHEY and CDR2 SMNVEV (reference sequence). This CDR3 has 12 amino acids. The CDR3 region is CVFPPGNQPQHF. The CDR3 DNA sequence: TGTGTGTTCCCCCCGGGCAATCAGCCCCAGCATTTT.

This chain links TRBV5-1 with TRBJ2-1; TRBD1 agrees at 8 bases. The CDR3 totals 14 residues. CDR1 is SGHRS, CDR2 YFSETQ, per germline. With 2 bases clipped from V and 8 bases from J, the junction kept 6 bases outside the gene matches. The CDR3 region has the DNA TGCGCCAGCAGCTTCCTAGGACAGGGCTATGAGCAGTTCTTC. This encodes CASSFLGQGYEQFF. The variable domain in full, completed from reference TRBV5-1 and TRBJ2-1, reads KAGVTQTPRYLIKTRGQQVTLSCSPISGHRSVSWYQQTPGQGLQFLFEYFSETQRNKGNFPGRFSGRQFSNSRSEMNVSTLELGDSALYLCASSFLGQGYEQFFGPGTRLTVL.

The V gene is TRBV29-1, the J gene TRBJ2-5, with 8 bases matching TRBD2. CDR1 and CDR2 from the germline V gene are SQVTM and ANQGSEA. The ends lost 4 bases at V and 3 bases at J; junction bases unmatched: 1. This CDR3 contains 12 residues. CDR3 region: CSVARGEETQYF. The DNA of the CDR3 is TGCAGCGTTGCGCGGGGGGAAGAGACCCAGTACTTC.

V usage is TRBV11-3 and J usage is TRBJ2-1, with a tentative D call TRBD2 (5 bases). Trimming removed 2 bases at V and 7 bases at J, with 15 bases between. The CDR3 loop spans 15 amino acids. In germline, CDR1 is SGHNT, CDR2 YENEEA. CDR3 amino acids: CASSLYSRTGNEQFF. As DNA, the CDR3 is TGTGCCAGCAGCTTATACAGCCGCACGGGGAATGAGCAGTTCTTC.

This chain joins TRBV4-2 and TRBJ1-1, with 7 bases lining up with TRBD1. The V segment lost 8 bases and the J segment 0 bases; nucleotides outside the gene matches: 15. CDR3 size: 17 residues. The germline CDR1 and CDR2 sequences are LGHNA and YNFKEQ. The CDR3 sequence is CASRTLRRDSMNTEAFF. The CDR3, as DNA: TGTGCCAGCCGTACCCTGCGTCGGGACAGTATGAACACTGAAGCTTTCTTT.

Written as DNA, the CDR3 is TGTGCCAGCAGCGTTAGATGGGGACAGGGTGCGAACACCGGGGAGCTGTTTTTT. Its translation is CASSVRWGQGANTGELFF. The chain links TRBV7-6 to TRBJ2-2; TRBD1 matches at 9 bases. The V and J ends lost 5 bases and 0 bases, in that order; junction bases with no gene match: 10. CDR1 SGHVS and CDR2 FNYEAQ come from the germline V gene. This CDR3 is built from 18 residues.

This clone was counted only a few times. This sequence joins TRBV28 and TRBJ2-1, with TRBD1 as a possible D gene (6 bases). V gave up 7 bases and J gave up 0 bases, with 19 bases separating them. This CDR3 contains 17 residues. Germline V lookup: CDR1 MDHEN, CDR2 SYDVKM. CDR3 loop: CASTQSGTPSSYNEQFF. DNA of the CDR3: TGTGCCAGCACCCAATCGGGGACACCGAGCTCCTACAATGAGCAGTTCTTC. The whole variable domain, filled in from reference TRBV28 and TRBJ2-1, reads DVKVTQSSRYLVKRTGEKVFLECVQDMDHENMFWYRQDPGLGLRLIYFSYDVKMKEKGDIPEGYSVSREKKERFSLILESASTNQTSMYLCASTQSGTPSSYNEQFFGPGTRLTVL.